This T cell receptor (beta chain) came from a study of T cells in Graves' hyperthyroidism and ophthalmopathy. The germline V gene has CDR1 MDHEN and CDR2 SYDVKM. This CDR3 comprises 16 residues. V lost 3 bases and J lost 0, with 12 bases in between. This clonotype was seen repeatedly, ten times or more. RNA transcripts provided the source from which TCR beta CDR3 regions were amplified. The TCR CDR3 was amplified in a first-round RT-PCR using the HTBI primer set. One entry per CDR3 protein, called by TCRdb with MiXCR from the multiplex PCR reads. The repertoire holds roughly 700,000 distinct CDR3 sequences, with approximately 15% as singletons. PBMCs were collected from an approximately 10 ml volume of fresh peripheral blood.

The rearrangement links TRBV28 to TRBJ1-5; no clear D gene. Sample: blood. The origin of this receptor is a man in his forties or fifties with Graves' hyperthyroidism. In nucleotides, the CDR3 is TGTGCCAGCAGTTTTGGTTCGGGGATTAGCAATCAGCCCCAGCATTTT. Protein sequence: CASSFGSGISNQPQHF.